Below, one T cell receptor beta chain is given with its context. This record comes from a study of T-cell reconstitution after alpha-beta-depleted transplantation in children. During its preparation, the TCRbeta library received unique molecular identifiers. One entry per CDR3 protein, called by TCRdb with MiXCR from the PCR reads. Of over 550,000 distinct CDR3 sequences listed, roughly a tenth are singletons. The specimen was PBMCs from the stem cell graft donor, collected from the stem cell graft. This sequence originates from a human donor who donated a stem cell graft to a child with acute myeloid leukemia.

CDR3 residues: CASSPGGRNQPQHF. The CDR3 nucleotides read TGTGCCAGCTCACCCGGCGGCCGCAATCAGCCCCAGCATTTT. The chain recombines TRBV18 with TRBJ1-5; D is undetermined. CDR1 is KGHSH and CDR2 is LQKENI in the germline V gene. The CDR3 sequence is 14 residues long. The V and J ends lost 3 bases and 2 bases respectively, with 8 bases between them.